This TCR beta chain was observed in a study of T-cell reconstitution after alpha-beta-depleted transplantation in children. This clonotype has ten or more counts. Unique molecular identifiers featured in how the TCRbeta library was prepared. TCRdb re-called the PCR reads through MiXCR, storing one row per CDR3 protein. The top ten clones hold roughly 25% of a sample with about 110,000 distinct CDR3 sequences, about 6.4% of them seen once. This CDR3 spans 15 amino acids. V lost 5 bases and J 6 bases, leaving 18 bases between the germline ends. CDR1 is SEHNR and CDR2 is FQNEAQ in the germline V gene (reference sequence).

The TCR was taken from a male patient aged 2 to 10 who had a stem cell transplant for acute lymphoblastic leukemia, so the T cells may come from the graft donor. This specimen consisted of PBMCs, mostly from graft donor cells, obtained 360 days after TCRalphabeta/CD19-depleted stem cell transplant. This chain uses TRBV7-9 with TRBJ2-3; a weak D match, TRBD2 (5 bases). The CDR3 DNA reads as TGTGCCAGCAGCCCCTCGAGGGAGCGAAAGGATACGCAGTATTTT. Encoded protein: CASSPSRERKDTQYF. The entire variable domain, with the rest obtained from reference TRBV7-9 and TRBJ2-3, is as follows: DTGVSQNPRHKITKRGQNVTFRCDPISEHNRLYWYRQTLGQGPEFLTYFQNEAQLEKSRLLSDRFSAERPKGSFSTLEIQRTEQGDSAMYLCASSPSRERKDTQYFGPGTRLTVL.